The rows below give T cell receptor beta chains drawn from one sample of a study of blood T cell repertoires in COVID-19. TCRdb's table, derived via immunoSEQ multiplex PCR, lists solely in-frame clones and lacks some. Seen here are fewer than 120,000 clones, about 85% observed once, and the top ten hold more than 4%. The sample taken for sequencing was peripheral blood. These receptor sequences come from a human donor in a cohort sampled during active COVID-19. Each CDR3 is given with its conserved first and last residue. Fields, in order: J gene, clone size, V gene, D gene, CDR3 DNA, CDR3 protein. A D gene is named only where the DNA matches it firmly. Size is stated for part of the rows, as once, few or many counts, or as a class when the clone is expanded.

J: TRBJ2-3
size: .
V: TRBV19
D: TRBD1
DNA: TGTGCCAGTAAAGTCTATAGGGGACAGGGTCGTCAAGATACGCAGTATTTT
CDR3: CASKVYRGQGRQDTQYF

J: TRBJ2-5
size: .
V: TRBV27
D: .
DNA: TGTGCCAGCAAACAGGGCTGGGGGCAAGAGACCCAGTACTTC
CDR3: CASKQGWGQETQYF

J: TRBJ2-6
size: .
V: TRBV5-1
D: .
DNA: TGCGCCAGCAGCTTGGCCGGATCGACAGCCCCACTCCTCTCTGGGGCCAACGTCCTGACTTTC
CDR3: CASSLAGSTAPLLSGANVLTF

J: TRBJ1-2
size: .
V: TRBV9
D: TRBD1
DNA: TGTGCCAGCAGCCCCCGGCAGGGGGTTTATGGCTACACCTTC
CDR3: CASSPRQGVYGYTF

J: TRBJ1-3
size: .
V: TRBV6-1
D: .
DNA: TGTGCGGCAGTGGCTCCGGGGGGCTCAGGAAACACCATATATTTT
CDR3: CAAVAPGGSGNTIYF

J: TRBJ1-1
size: .
V: TRBV18
D: TRBD1
DNA: TGTGCCAGCTCACCCAGGGGACAGGGTTTGACTGAAGCTTTCTTT
CDR3: CASSPRGQGLTEAFF

J: TRBJ2-2
size: .
V: TRBV18
D: TRBD1
DNA: TGTGCCAGCTCACCTGACAGGGACAACACCGGGGAGCTGTTTTTT
CDR3: CASSPDRDNTGELFF

J: TRBJ1-2
size: once
V: TRBV4-1
D: TRBD1
DNA: TGCGCCAGCAGCCAAGCCGCCGGGACAGGGGGATATGGCTACACCTTC
CDR3: CASSQAAGTGGYGYTF

J: TRBJ1-1
size: .
V: TRBV27
D: TRBD1
DNA: TGTGCCAGCAGCTTTGGGGGACAGGGAACTTTCTTT
CDR3: CASSFGGQGTFF

J: TRBJ2-3
size: many
V: TRBV6-6
D: TRBD2
DNA: TGTGCCAGCAGTCCTCTAGGGGAAGCGGGGGTTGGAGATACGCAGTATTTT
CDR3: CASSPLGEAGVGDTQYF

J: TRBJ1-2
size: few
V: TRBV6-5
D: .
DNA: TGTGCCACCTCGACAGTCAACTATGGCTACACCTTC
CDR3: CATSTVNYGYTF

J: TRBJ1-1
size: .
V: TRBV9
D: .
DNA: TGTGCCAGCAGCGGACATACGAACCTGAACACTGAAGCTTTCTTT
CDR3: CASSGHTNLNTEAFF

J: TRBJ1-2
size: .
V: TRBV12-3/TRBV12-4
D: TRBD1
DNA: TGTGCCAGCAGTGGGGACAGGAGTGGTGGCTACACCTTC
CDR3: CASSGDRSGGYTF

J: TRBJ1-3
size: .
V: TRBV5-4
D: .
DNA: TGTGCCAGCAGCTTGGAGACAGCAGTCTCTGGAAACACCATATATTTT
CDR3: CASSLETAVSGNTIYF

J: TRBJ1-1
size: .
V: TRBV4-2
D: TRBD1
DNA: TGTGCCAGCAGTCCACTGGCCTTCTCTGGCAGGGGGAATGAAGCTTTCTTT
CDR3: CASSPLAFSGRGNEAFF

J: TRBJ2-1
size: .
V: TRBV24-1
D: .
DNA: TGTGCCACCAGTGGGAGGGGGGGCTCCTACAATGAGCAGTTCTTC
CDR3: CATSGRGGSYNEQFF

J: TRBJ1-2
size: .
V: TRBV6-5
D: TRBD1
DNA: TGTGCCAGCAGTTACGGGGGGACAGAAGCTAACTATGGCTACACCTTC
CDR3: CASSYGGTEANYGYTF

J: TRBJ2-1
size: .
V: TRBV10-3
D: TRBD2
DNA: TGTGCCATCAGTGGGTACGGACTAGTCGGCGACAATGAGCAGTTCTTC
CDR3: CAISGYGLVGDNEQFF

J: TRBJ2-3
size: .
V: TRBV20-1
D: TRBD1
DNA: TGCAGTGCTAGTAGGGGGCAAAACACAGATACGCAGTATTTT
CDR3: CSASRGQNTDTQYF

J: TRBJ2-3
size: .
V: TRBV20-1
D: TRBD2
DNA: TGCAGTGCTAGTCCGGGGGGGATGAAAGATACGCAGTATTTT
CDR3: CSASPGGMKDTQYF

J: TRBJ2-5
size: .
V: TRBV28
D: TRBD2
DNA: TGTGCCAGCAGTTTATCACTAGCGGGTGAAGAGACCCAGTACTTC
CDR3: CASSLSLAGEETQYF

J: TRBJ1-5
size: few
V: TRBV19
D: .
DNA: TGTGCCAGTAGTATAGTCGAGAGGCCCCAGCATTTT
CDR3: CASSIVERPQHF

J: TRBJ2-7
size: .
V: TRBV4-2
D: .
DNA: TGTGCCAGCAGCCAAGATTTCGTCGAGATCTACGAGCAGTACTTC
CDR3: CASSQDFVEIYEQYF

J: TRBJ2-3
size: .
V: TRBV7-9
D: .
DNA: TGTGCCAGCAGCTTGAATGCTGGCAGGAGCACAGATACGCAGTATTTT
CDR3: CASSLNAGRSTDTQYF

J: TRBJ1-2
size: once
V: TRBV10-3
D: .
DNA: TGTGCCATCAGTGAAAGACAGCTCCATGGCTACACCTTC
CDR3: CAISERQLHGYTF

J: TRBJ1-1
size: .
V: TRBV6-6
D: TRBD1
DNA: TGTGCCAGCAACCCGACAGGGCTGAACACTGAAGCTTTCTTT
CDR3: CASNPTGLNTEAFF

J: TRBJ1-1
size: once
V: TRBV6-4
D: TRBD1
DNA: TGTGCCAGCCGCGACCTGGACAGGGGGAACACTGAAGCTTTCTTT
CDR3: CASRDLDRGNTEAFF

J: TRBJ1-2
size: few
V: TRBV5-4
D: .
DNA: TGTGCCAGCAGCCTGGGAGTTACCAATGGCTATGGCTACACCTTC
CDR3: CASSLGVTNGYGYTF

J: TRBJ2-3
size: .
V: TRBV19
D: .
DNA: TGTGCCAGTAGTACGACAGGAACTAGCACAGATACGCAGTATTTT
CDR3: CASSTTGTSTDTQYF

J: TRBJ1-5
size: .
V: TRBV5-6
D: .
DNA: TGTGCCAGCAGCTTTGGACACCAGAATCAGCCCCAGCATTTT
CDR3: CASSFGHQNQPQHF

J: TRBJ2-3
size: .
V: TRBV10-2
D: TRBD2
DNA: TGCGCCAGCAGTGAGTCGGCGCGGGGGGGATCAGATACGCAGTATTTT
CDR3: CASSESARGGSDTQYF

J: TRBJ1-2
size: .
V: TRBV29-1
D: TRBD1
DNA: TGCAGCGTCCCCCCGCGGGACAGCGACTATGGCTACACCTTC
CDR3: CSVPPRDSDYGYTF

J: TRBJ2-3
size: .
V: TRBV7-9
D: .
DNA: TGTGCCAGCAGCTCCTACGATACCGGCGGCGATACGCAGTATTTT
CDR3: CASSSYDTGGDTQYF

J: TRBJ1-1
size: .
V: TRBV6-1
D: .
DNA: TGTGCCAGCAGTGAAGGTCATAAGGGGGAAGCTTTCTTT
CDR3: CASSEGHKGEAFF

J: TRBJ1-4
size: .
V: TRBV6-2/TRBV6-3
D: .
DNA: TGTGCCAGCAGTCAGTACAGGACGTCCCGTCTAGGGGATGAAAAACTGTTTTTT
CDR3: CASSQYRTSRLGDEKLFF

J: TRBJ1-5
size: .
V: TRBV6-5
D: TRBD1
DNA: TGTGCCAGCAGTCGAGGACAGGGAAGCAATCAGCCCCAGCATTTT
CDR3: CASSRGQGSNQPQHF

J: TRBJ2-3
size: .
V: TRBV5-1
D: TRBD2
DNA: TGCGCCAGTCGACTAGCGGAAAGCACAGATACGCAGTATTTT
CDR3: CASRLAESTDTQYF

J: TRBJ2-3
size: .
V: TRBV6-2/TRBV6-3
D: TRBD2
DNA: TGTGCCAGCAGTTACTTCGGACTAGCGGGAGGGGGATATGGTGATACGCAGTATTTT
CDR3: CASSYFGLAGGGYGDTQYF

J: TRBJ1-2
size: .
V: TRBV5-1
D: .
DNA: TGCGCCAGCAGCACGACGTGGTCGGGAATTGGCTACACCTTC
CDR3: CASSTTWSGIGYTF

J: TRBJ1-6
size: once
V: TRBV28
D: .
DNA: TGTGCCAGCACCCCCTTCGGAGGGGATAATTCACCCCTCCACTTT
CDR3: CASTPFGGDNSPLHF

J: TRBJ2-2
size: .
V: TRBV5-1
D: .
DNA: TGCGCCAGCAGCTTGGGCGGGACCGCCGAATCCGGGGAGCTGTTTTTT
CDR3: CASSLGGTAESGELFF

J: TRBJ2-1
size: .
V: TRBV9
D: .
DNA: TGTGCCAGCAGCGCATCACCCGCGGGCCATTCCTACAATGAGCAGTTCTTC
CDR3: CASSASPAGHSYNEQFF

J: TRBJ2-3
size: .
V: TRBV5-8
D: TRBD2
DNA: TGTGCCAGCAGCCCGGGGACTAGCGGGGGGTTATATACGCAGTATTTT
CDR3: CASSPGTSGGLYTQYF

J: TRBJ2-1
size: .
V: TRBV29-1
D: TRBD2
DNA: TGCAGCGTTGAGGGTTACGGGAGGAACTACAATGAGCAGTTCTTC
CDR3: CSVEGYGRNYNEQFF

J: TRBJ2-1
size: once
V: TRBV21-1
D: .
DNA: TGTGCCAGGGACAGGGCGAGCTCCTACAATGAGCAGTTCTTC
CDR3: CARDRASSYNEQFF

J: TRBJ2-7
size: .
V: TRBV6-5
D: .
DNA: TGTGCCAGCAGGTCGGGACACGGCTACGAGCAGTACTTC
CDR3: CASRSGHGYEQYF

J: TRBJ2-3
size: .
V: TRBV3-1/TRBV3-2
D: TRBD1
DNA: TGTGCCAGCAGCCCTAGACAGGGGGCCCCCCGCAGTACAGATACGCAGTATTTT
CDR3: CASSPRQGAPRSTDTQYF

J: TRBJ1-1
size: .
V: TRBV6-5
D: .
DNA: TGTGCCAGCATCGGACAGATGAACACTGAAGCTTTCTTT
CDR3: CASIGQMNTEAFF

J: TRBJ1-2
size: .
V: TRBV24-1
D: .
DNA: TGTGCCACCAGTGATTTTGACAGCTCCTATGGCTACACCTTC
CDR3: CATSDFDSSYGYTF

J: TRBJ2-2
size: .
V: TRBV2
D: .
DNA: TGTGCCAGCAGTGGTCGGGGGGAGCTGTTTTTT
CDR3: CASSGRGELFF

J: TRBJ1-3
size: .
V: TRBV9
D: .
DNA: TGTGCCAGCAGCCCCCGCCCGGGGAGCTCTGGAAACACCATATATTTT
CDR3: CASSPRPGSSGNTIYF